One sample yielded the 18 T cell receptor beta chains listed below, sequenced in a study of regulatory T cells in long-lasting Graves disease. Library construction for TCR beta used iRepertoire HTBI primers and Arm-PCR of CDR3 regions. One entry per CDR3 protein, called by TCRdb with MiXCR from the multiplex PCR reads. Of hundreds of thousands of distinct CDR3 sequences detected, about 13% appear once; the ten largest clones hold approximately 9.3%. Time point reported: newly diagnosed GD, antithyroid drugs for less than 3 months. The TCR library used RNA extracted from PBMCs. This sample was also put to use in a study of T cells in Graves' hyperthyroidism and ophthalmopathy.

The starting material was peripheral blood mononuclear cells (PBMCs), obtained at new diagnosis, from a patient treated with antithyroid drugs. The receptors were gathered from a man aged 25 to 45 with Graves disease.

This clonotype occurred a few times. The chain uses TRBV10-2 and TRBJ2-4; 12 positions match TRBD2. Germline V gives CDR1 WSHSY, CDR2 SAAADI. V lost 6 bases, J lost 7 bases, and 7 bases stayed unmatched. The CDR3 extends over 15 amino acids. The DNA for the CDR3 is TGCGCCAGCAGGCCGACTAGCGGGAGACGGAACATTCAGTACTTC. It yields the protein CASRPTSGRRNIQYF.

DNA of the CDR3: TGCAGCGTTGAAGGTGTGGGCCAAGAGACCCAGTACTTC. Amino acid sequence: CSVEGVGQETQYF. This chain connects TRBV29-1 to TRBJ2-5; no reliable D call. Trimming stripped 1 base from V and 1 base from J, with 7 bases between. Germline V CDR1 and CDR2: SQVTM, ANQGSEA. This CDR3 contains 13 residues.

This clonotype was detected many times. The chain combines TRBV28 with TRBJ2-5, with D unclear. The CDR3 runs 15 residues. Germline loops: CDR1 MDHEN, CDR2 SYDVKM. The V end lost 1 base, the J end lost 4 bases, and 13 bases lay between the germline ends. For the CDR3, the DNA is TGTGCCAGCAGTTTATTGGCTAACCGAGGAGAGACCCAGTACTTC. This translates into CASSLLANRGETQYF.

A remark on this clonotype: A much larger clone sits a single nucleotide away, making a read error possible. The V call is TRBV7-8, the J call TRBJ1-2; 7 bases are shared with TRBD1. The junction had 5 bases not matched to a gene; V was cut back by 5 bases and J by 2 bases. This CDR3 has 14 amino acids. Germline CDR1 SGHVS, CDR2 FQNEAQ. CDR3 nucleotides: TGTGCCAGCAGCCCGACAGGGTGGAACTATGGCTACACCTTC. Translating it yields CASSPTGWNYGYTF.

For this clonotype: A read error may produce the germline difference seen at one junction end. The chain links TRBV14 to TRBJ2-3; either TRBD1 or TRBD2 may fit D (5 bases each). The CDR3 is 15 residues long. The germline V gene has CDR1 SGHDN and CDR2 FVKESK. CDR3 DNA: TGTGTCAGCAGCCAAGAAGGGACGCTATTGAATACGCAGTATTTT. Translation gives CVSSQEGTLLNTQYF.

The table lists this clonotype with many counts. The chain is built from TRBV5-6 and TRBJ1-1; TRBD1 might be the D (6 bases). The CDR3 is 18 residues long. V lost 4 bases and J lost 4, with 26 bases in between. Germline V gene data show CDR1 as SGHDT and CDR2 as YYEEEE. CDR3 loop: CASSLGPHYAGGGTEAFF. The CDR3 nucleotides read TGTGCCAGCAGCCTCGGTCCCCACTACGCGGGGGGCGGCACTGAAGCTTTCTTT.

J is TRBJ2-4 and V is TRBV11-2; D is uncertain. Germline values: CDR1 SGHAT, CDR2 FQNNGV. This CDR3 has 19 amino acids. V lost 3 bases and J 0 bases, leaving 21 bases between the germline ends. The CDR3 spells CASSFKRRTPILAKNIQYF. For the CDR3, the DNA is TGTGCCAGCAGCTTCAAGAGGCGAACTCCTATTCTAGCCAAAAACATTCAGTACTTC.

This clonotype came up many times. The gene calls are TRBV6-9 and TRBJ2-7; perhaps TRBD1 as D (5 bases). V was clipped by 3 bases and J by 0 bases, with 12 bases between them. Germline V gene lookup returns CDR1 MNHGY and CDR2 SVAAGI. This CDR3 is 15 amino acids long. CDR3 sequence reads: CASSYVRTSSYEQYF. The CDR3 nucleotides are TGTGCCAGCAGTTACGTCCGGACAAGCTCCTACGAGCAGTACTTC.

This clonotype occurred a few times. This chain connects TRBV7-9 to TRBJ1-1, with unresolved D. V gave up 7 bases and J gave up 5 bases, with 17 bases separating them. The CDR3 is 14 amino acids. CDR1 is SEHNR and CDR2 is FQNEAQ in the germline V gene (reference sequence). CDR3 nucleotides: TGTGCCAGCAACTCAGACCCGACGCGGACTGAAGCTTTCTTT. Encoded protein: CASNSDPTRTEAFF.

This clonotype showed up just once. This sequence joins TRBV6-1 and TRBJ2-7, with 7 nucleotides matching TRBD2. Trimming at V came to 2 bases and at J to 1 base, leaving 11 bases not matched to a gene. Germline CDR1 is MNHNS and CDR2 is SASEGT. The CDR3 is made up of 17 amino acids. The CDR3 bases are TGTGCCAGCAGTGAAACTGGCTTTTGGGAGGGTTCCTACGAGCAGTACTTC. Its protein product is CASSETGFWEGSYEQYF.

This clonotype showed up many times. The chain couples TRBV6-1 to TRBJ2-3; 9 bases are a match to TRBD1. J lost 3 bases, V lost 4 bases, and 5 bases had no gene match. The CDR3 runs 15 residues. Germline CDR1 MNHNS, CDR2 SASEGT. This CDR3 reads CASSGTGELTDTQYF. CDR3 DNA sequence: TGTGCCAGCAGTGGGACAGGGGAGTTGACAGATACGCAGTATTTT.

CDR3 nucleotides: TGTGCCAGCTCACCAGGCCAGGGGGCAATATACGAGCAGTACTTC. Translated: CASSPGQGAIYEQYF. V gene TRBV18 combines with J gene TRBJ2-7; 8 nucleotides match TRBD1. The CDR3 spans 15 residues. V was clipped by 2 bases and J by 4 bases; unmatched bases: 7. Germline lookup yields CDR1 KGHSH and CDR2 LQKENI.

Of note for this clonotype: The junction departs from germline at one end; a sequencing error may be responsible. The J gene is TRBJ2-1, the V gene TRBV6-1; D may match TRBD1 or TRBD2 (7 bases each). The CDR3 has 16 amino acids. CDR1 and CDR2 (germline): MNHNS, SASEGT. CDR3 nucleotide sequence: TGTGCCAGCAGTAAAGCGGCAGGGGGGGGTATCAATGAGCAGTTCTTC. Amino acids: CASSKAAGGGINEQFF.

This clonotype came up a few times. This sequence may be a read error, since a much larger clone differs from it by one base. Lacking the conserved final phenylalanine or tryptophan, this CDR3 likely reflects a read error. The chain recombines TRBV28 with TRBJ1-2; TRBD1 might be the D (6 bases). The V and J ends lost 4 bases and 7 bases respectively, with 10 bases between them. The CDR3 consists of 12 residues. Germline CDR1 reads MDHEN; CDR2 reads SYDVKM. In DNA form, the CDR3 reads TGTGCCAGCAGTTCCACAGGGTCTGGCTACACCTCC. Its protein is CASSSTGSGYTS.

This clonotype was seen a few times. This rearrangement joins TRBV4-1 to TRBJ1-2; perhaps TRBD1 as D (5 bases). The ends were cut back, 2 bases at V and 7 bases at J, with 11 bases in the middle. CDR3 length: 13 amino acids. CDR1 and CDR2 (germline): MGHRA, YSYEKL. The CDR3 nucleotides are TGCGCCAGCAGCCAAAACCAGGGCCCTGGCTACACCTTC. Its protein product is CASSQNQGPGYTF.

The table lists this clonotype with many counts. This chain joins TRBV10-3 and TRBJ2-3; 8 bases align to TRBD1. V trimming: 4 bases; J trimming: 0 bases; junction bases outside the gene matches: 6. Looked up from germline, CDR1 is ENHRY and CDR2 is SYGVKD. The length of the CDR3 is 16 residues. CDR3 amino acids: CAISGRTGRSTDTQYF. The CDR3 bases are TGTGCCATCAGTGGTAGGACAGGGAGGAGCACAGATACGCAGTATTTT.

In this sample, this clonotype turned up many times. V and J are TRBV7-2 and TRBJ2-1, with D possibly matching TRBD2 (6 bases). Germline CDR1 reads SGHTA; CDR2 reads FQGNSA. This CDR3 has 14 amino acids. V gave up 4 bases and J gave up 4 bases, with 11 bases separating them. In nucleotides, the CDR3 is TGTGCCAGCAGCTACGGGACTCCGTACAATGAGCAGTTCTTC. It is translated as CASSYGTPYNEQFF.

The chain is built from TRBV4-1 and TRBJ2-1; 11 bases line up with TRBD2. In germline, CDR1 is MGHRA, CDR2 YSYEKL. Losses at the gene ends were 4 bases for V and 3 bases for J; bases not matched to a gene: 5. The CDR3 length is 16 residues. Written as DNA, the CDR3 is TGCGCCAGCAGCCTGCGACTAGCGGGGTACTACAATGAGCAGTTCTTC. Residues: CASSLRLAGYYNEQFF.